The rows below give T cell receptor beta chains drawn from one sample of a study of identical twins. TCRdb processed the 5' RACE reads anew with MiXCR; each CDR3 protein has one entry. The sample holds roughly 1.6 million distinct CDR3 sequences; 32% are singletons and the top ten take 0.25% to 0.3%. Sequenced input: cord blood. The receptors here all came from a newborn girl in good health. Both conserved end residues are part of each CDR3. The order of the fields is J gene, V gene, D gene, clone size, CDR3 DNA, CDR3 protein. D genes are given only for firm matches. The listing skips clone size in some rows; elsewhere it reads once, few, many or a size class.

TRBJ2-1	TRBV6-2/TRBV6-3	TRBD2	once	TGTGCCGGGACTCTAGCGGGGGGATTAAGTGAGCAGTTCTTC	CAGTLAGGLSEQFF
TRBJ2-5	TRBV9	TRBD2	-	TGTGCCAGCAGCGTACGGTGGCGGGGGGGCCCTTTGGAGACCCAGTACTTC	CASSVRWRGGPLETQYF
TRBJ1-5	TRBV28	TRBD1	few	TGTGCCAGCAGCGACGCCGGGACAGGGCGGGATCAGCCCCAGCATTTT	CASSDAGTGRDQPQHF
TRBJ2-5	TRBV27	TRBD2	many	TGTGCCAGCAGTTTACTAGCGGGGATGGGAAGAGAGACCCAGTACTTC	CASSLLAGMGRETQYF
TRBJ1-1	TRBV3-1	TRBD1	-	TGTGCCAGCAGCCATCAGACAGGGATCGGGACTGAAGCTTTCTTT	CASSHQTGIGTEAFF
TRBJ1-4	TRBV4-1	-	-	TGCGCCAGCAGCCAAAACCCTTGGGGGCCCGAAAAACTGTTTTTT	CASSQNPWGPEKLFF
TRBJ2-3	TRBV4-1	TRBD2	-	TGCGCCAGCAGTGCTAGCGGGGGGAAGGGCACAGATACGCAGTATTTT	CASSASGGKGTDTQYF
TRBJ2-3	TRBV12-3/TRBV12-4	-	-	TGTGCCAGCAGTTTAGGGATTGGGTCCAGCGGAAGCACAGATACGCAGTATTTT	CASSLGIGSSGSTDTQYF
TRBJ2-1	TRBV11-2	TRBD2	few	TGTGCCAGCAGCTCCCTGCAGCGGGGGCCTTACAATGAGCAGTTCTTC	CASSSLQRGPYNEQFF
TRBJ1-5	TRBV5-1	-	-	TGCGCCATGCAGAATACCACCGATCAGCCCCAGCATTTT	CAMQNTTDQPQHF